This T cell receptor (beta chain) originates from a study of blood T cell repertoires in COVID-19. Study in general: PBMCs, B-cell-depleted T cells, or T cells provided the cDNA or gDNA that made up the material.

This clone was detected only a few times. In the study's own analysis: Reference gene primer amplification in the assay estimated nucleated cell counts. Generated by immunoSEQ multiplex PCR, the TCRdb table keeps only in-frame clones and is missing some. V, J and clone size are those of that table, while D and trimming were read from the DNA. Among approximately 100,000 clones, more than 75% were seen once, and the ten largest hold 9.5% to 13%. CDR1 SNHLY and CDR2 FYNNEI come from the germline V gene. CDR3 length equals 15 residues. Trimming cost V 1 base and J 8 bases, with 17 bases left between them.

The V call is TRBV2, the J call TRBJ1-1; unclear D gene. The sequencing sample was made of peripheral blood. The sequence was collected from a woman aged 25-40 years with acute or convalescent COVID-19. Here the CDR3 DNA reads TGTGCCAGCAGTGAAGTAGGAGGTACGCCTGGAGAAGCTTTCTTT. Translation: CASSEVGGTPGEAFF.